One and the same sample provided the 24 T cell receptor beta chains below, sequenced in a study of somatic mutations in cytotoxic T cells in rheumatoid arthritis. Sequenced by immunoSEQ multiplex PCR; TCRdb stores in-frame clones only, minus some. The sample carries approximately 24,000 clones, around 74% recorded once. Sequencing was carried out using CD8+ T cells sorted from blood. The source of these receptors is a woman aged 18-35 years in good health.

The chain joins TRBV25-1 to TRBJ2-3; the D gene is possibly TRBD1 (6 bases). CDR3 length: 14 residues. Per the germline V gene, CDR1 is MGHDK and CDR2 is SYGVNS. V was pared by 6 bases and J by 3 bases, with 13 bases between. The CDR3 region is CASSSGVGTDTQYF. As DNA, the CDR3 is TGTGCCAGCAGCTCAGGGGTGGGTACAGATACGCAGTATTTT.

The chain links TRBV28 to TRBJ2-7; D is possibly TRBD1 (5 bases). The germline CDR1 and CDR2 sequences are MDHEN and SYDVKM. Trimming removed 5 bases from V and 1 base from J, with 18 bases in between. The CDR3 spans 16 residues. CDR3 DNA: TGTGCCAGCAGTCAAGGACACGCGGTGGGGTCCTACGAGCAGTACTTC. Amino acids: CASSQGHAVGSYEQYF.

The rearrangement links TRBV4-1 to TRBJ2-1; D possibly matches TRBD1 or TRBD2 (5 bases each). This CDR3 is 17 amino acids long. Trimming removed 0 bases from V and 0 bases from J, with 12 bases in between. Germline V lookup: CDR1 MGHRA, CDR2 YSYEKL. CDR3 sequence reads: CASSQEAGDLSYNEQFF. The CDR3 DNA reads TGCGCCAGCAGCCAAGAGGCCGGGGACCTCTCCTACAATGAGCAGTTCTTC.

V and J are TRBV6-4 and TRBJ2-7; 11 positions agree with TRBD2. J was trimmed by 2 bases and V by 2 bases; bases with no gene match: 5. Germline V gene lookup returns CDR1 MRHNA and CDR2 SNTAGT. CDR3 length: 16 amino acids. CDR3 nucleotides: TGTGCCAGCAGTGACCTAAGACTAGCGGGACCCTACGAGCAGTACTTC. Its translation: CASSDLRLAGPYEQYF.

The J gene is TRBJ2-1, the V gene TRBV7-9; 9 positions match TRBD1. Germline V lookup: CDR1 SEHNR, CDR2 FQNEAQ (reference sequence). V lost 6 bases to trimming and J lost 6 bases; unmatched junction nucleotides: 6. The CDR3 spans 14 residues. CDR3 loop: CASSTGGPINEQFF. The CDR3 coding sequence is TGTGCCAGCAGTACAGGGGGCCCCATCAATGAGCAGTTCTTC. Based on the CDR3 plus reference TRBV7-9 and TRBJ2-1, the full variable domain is DTGVSQNPRHKITKRGQNVTFRCDPISEHNRLYWYRQTLGQGPEFLTYFQNEAQLEKSRLLSDRFSAERPKGSFSTLEIQRTEQGDSAMYLCASSTGGPINEQFFGPGTRLTVL.

The DNA of the CDR3 is TGTGCCAGCAGCCCCGCAGACAGGTACGAGCAGTACGTC. This translates into CASSPADRYEQYV. V usage is TRBV7-9 and J usage is TRBJ2-7; possibly TRBD1 for D (6 bases). CDR3 length: 13 amino acids. From germline, CDR1 is SEHNR and CDR2 FQNEAQ (reference sequence). V shed 5 bases and J shed 4 bases, with 12 bases lying between them.

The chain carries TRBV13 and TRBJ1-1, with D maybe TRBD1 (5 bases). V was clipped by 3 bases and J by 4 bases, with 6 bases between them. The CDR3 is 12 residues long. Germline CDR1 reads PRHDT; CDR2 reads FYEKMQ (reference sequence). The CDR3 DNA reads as TGTGCCAGCAGCTTGACAGTCACTGAAGCTTTCTTT. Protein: CASSLTVTEAFF.

CDR3 bases: TGTGCCAGTAGCCTCCGAGGGACAGTCAATGAGCAGTTCTTC. It yields the protein CASSLRGTVNEQFF. The genes are TRBV19 and TRBJ2-1, with 7 bases matching TRBD1. The CDR3 sequence is 14 residues long. CDR1 is LNHDA, CDR2 SQIVND, per germline (reference sequence). J lost 6 bases, V lost 6 bases, and 8 bases had no gene match.

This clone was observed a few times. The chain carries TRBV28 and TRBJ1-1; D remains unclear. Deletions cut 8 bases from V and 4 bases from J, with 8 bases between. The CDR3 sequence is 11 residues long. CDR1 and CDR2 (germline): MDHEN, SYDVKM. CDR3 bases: TGTGCCAGCCGGTGGGCCACTGAAGCTTTCTTT. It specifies CASRWATEAFF.

CDR3 nucleotides: TGTGCCAGCAGAAACGGACTAGCGGGGGGCACAGATACGCAGTATTTT. Residues: CASRNGLAGGTDTQYF. The V and J genes are TRBV28 and TRBJ2-3, with TRBD2 matching over 13 bases. V shed 6 bases and J 1 base; nucleotides not matched to a gene: 4. Germline assignment: CDR1 MDHEN and CDR2 SYDVKM. This CDR3 contains 16 residues.

Here the CDR3 DNA reads TGTGCCAGCAGTCCGACACGGAACACTGAAGCTTTCTTT. Its protein product is CASSPTRNTEAFF. The V and J genes are TRBV13 and TRBJ1-1, with unresolved D. The V gene lost 6 bases and the J gene lost 1 base, with 9 bases spanning the gap. There are 13 residues in the CDR3. The germline V gene encodes CDR1 PRHDT and CDR2 FYEKMQ (reference sequence).

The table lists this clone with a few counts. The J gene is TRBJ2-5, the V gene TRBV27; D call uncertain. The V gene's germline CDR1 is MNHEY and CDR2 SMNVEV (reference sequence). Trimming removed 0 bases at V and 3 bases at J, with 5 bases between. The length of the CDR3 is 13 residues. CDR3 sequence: CASSLSVKETQYF. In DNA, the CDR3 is TGTGCCAGCAGTTTATCGGTTAAAGAGACCCAGTACTTC.

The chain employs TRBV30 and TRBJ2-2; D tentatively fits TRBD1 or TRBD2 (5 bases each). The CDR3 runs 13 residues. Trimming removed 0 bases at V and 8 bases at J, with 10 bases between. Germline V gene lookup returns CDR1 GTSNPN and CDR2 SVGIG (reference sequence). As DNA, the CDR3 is TGTGCCTGGAGTGTAGGGACCTATGGGGAGCTGTTTTTT. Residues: CAWSVGTYGELFF.

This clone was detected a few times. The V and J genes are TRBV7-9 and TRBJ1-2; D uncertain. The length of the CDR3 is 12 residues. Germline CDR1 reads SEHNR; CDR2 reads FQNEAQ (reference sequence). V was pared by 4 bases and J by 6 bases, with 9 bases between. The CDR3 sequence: CASSYNTDGYTF. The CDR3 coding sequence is TGTGCCAGCAGCTATAACACCGATGGCTACACCTTC.

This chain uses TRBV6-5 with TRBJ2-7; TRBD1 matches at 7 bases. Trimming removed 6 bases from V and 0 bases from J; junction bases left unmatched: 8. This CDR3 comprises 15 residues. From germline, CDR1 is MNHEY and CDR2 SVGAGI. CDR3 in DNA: TGTGCCAGCAGCTGGGGCCGGGACAGCTCCTACGAGCAGTACTTC. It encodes CASSWGRDSSYEQYF.

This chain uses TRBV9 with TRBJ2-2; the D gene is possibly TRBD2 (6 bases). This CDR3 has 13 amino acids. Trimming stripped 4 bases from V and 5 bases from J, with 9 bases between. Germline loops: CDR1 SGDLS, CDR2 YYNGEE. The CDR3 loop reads CASSLRETGELFF. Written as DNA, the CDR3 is TGTGCCAGCAGCCTACGGGAGACCGGGGAGCTGTTTTTT. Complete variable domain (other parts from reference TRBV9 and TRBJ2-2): DSGVTQTPKHLITATGQRVTLRCSPRSGDLSVYWYQQSLDQGLQFLIQYYNGEERAKGNILERFSAQQFPDLHSELNLSSLELGDSALYFCASSLRETGELFFGEGSRLTVL.

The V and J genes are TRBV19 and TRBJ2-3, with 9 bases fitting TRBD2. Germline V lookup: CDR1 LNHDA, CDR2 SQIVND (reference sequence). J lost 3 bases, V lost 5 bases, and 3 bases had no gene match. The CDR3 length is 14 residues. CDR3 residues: CASSWGLATDTQYF. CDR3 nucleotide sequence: TGTGCCAGTAGTTGGGGACTAGCAACAGATACGCAGTATTTT.

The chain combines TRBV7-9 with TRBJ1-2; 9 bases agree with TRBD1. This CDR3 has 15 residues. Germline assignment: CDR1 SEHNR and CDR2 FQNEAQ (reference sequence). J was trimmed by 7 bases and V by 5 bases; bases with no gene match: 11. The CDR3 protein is CASSEPAGTGSGYTF. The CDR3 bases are TGTGCCAGCAGCGAACCTGCCGGGACAGGGTCTGGCTACACCTTC.

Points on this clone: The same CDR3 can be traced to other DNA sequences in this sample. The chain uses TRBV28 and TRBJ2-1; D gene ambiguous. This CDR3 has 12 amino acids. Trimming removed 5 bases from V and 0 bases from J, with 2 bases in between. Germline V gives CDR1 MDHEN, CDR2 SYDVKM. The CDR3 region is CASSLSYNEQFF. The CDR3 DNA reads TGTGCCAGCAGTCTCTCCTACAATGAGCAGTTCTTC.

This CDR3 reads CASSTPPGTSVNEQFF. In DNA, the CDR3 is TGTGCCAGTAGTACACCACCTGGGACTAGCGTTAATGAGCAGTTCTTC. The chain employs TRBV19 and TRBJ2-1, with 10 bases fitting TRBD2. The germline CDR1 and CDR2 sequences are LNHDA and SQIVND (reference sequence). The CDR3 runs 16 residues. V lost 4 bases, J lost 7 bases, and 10 bases stayed unmatched.

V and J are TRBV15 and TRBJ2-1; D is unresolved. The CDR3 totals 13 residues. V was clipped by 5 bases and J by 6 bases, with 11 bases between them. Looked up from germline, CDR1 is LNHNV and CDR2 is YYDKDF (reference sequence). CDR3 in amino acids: CATSGDSTNEQFF. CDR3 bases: TGTGCCACCAGCGGCGACTCGACCAATGAGCAGTTCTTC.

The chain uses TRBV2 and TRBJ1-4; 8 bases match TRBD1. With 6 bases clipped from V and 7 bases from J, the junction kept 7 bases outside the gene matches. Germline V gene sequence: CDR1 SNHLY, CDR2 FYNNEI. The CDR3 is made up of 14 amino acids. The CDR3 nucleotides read TGTGCCAGCAGGAGGACAGGGATAGGTGAAAAACTGTTTTTT. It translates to CASRRTGIGEKLFF.

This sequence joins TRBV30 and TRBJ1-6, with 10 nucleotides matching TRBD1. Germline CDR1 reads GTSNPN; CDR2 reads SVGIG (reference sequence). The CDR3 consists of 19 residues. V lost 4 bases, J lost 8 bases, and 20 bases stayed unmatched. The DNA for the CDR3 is TGTGCCTGGAACAATGACCGGGACAGGGGATACTATCTGGATTCACCCCTCCACTTT. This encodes CAWNNDRDRGYYLDSPLHF.

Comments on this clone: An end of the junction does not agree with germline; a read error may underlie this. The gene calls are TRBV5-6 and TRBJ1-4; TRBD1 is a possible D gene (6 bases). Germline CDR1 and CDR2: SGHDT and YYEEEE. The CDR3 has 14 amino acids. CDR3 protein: CASSPGTSNENLFF. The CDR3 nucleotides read TGTGCCAGCAGCCCCGGGACATCCAATGAAAACCTGTTTTTT.